Listed below are T cell receptor beta chains from one sample, sequenced in a study of control samples from healthy donors and cancer patients. Here immunoSEQ multiplex PCR was the method, and the copy in TCRdb shows in-frame clones only, minus some. The sample includes some 98,000 clones, 65% to 85% seen only once; the top ten take roughly 40%. The sequencing input was PBMCs. Receptor source: a man between 65 and 85 years old with lung cancer. The CDR3 runs from the conserved cysteine through the conserved F or W. A D gene is named only where the DNA matches it firmly. Not all rows give a size; the values are once, few, many and, for expanded clones, a class.

>TRBJ1-2|TRBV15|NA|NA
CATSRDSGKDYGYTF
TGTGCCACCAGCAGAGATTCAGGGAAGGACTATGGCTACACCTTC
>TRBJ1-1|TRBV19|NA|TRBD1
CASTPSGTGSAFF
TGTGCCAGTACCCCATCTGGGACAGGGTCGGCTTTCTTT
>TRBJ2-1|TRBV7-2|NA|NA
CASLRDVLYNEQFF
TGTGCCAGCCTCCGGGACGTTCTGTACAATGAGCAGTTCTTC
>TRBJ1-1|TRBV10-3|NA|TRBD1
CAISIEPTGQGNTEAFF
TGTGCCATCAGTATAGAACCCACGGGACAGGGTAACACTGAAGCTTTCTTT
>TRBJ2-2|TRBV3-1/TRBV3-2|NA|NA
CASSQATGELFF
TGTGCCAGCAGCCAAGCAACCGGGGAGCTGTTTTTT
>TRBJ2-3|TRBV7-8|NA|NA
CASSLAFVLAGTDTQYF
TGTGCCAGCAGCTTAGCCTTTGTTCTGGCGGGCACAGATACGCAGTATTTT
>TRBJ1-1|TRBV12-3/TRBV12-4|NA|NA
CASSLSRQRAFF
TGTGCCAGCAGTCTAAGTCGGCAGAGGGCTTTCTTT
>TRBJ1-2|TRBV24-1|NA|NA
CATSEPTRNYGYTF
TGTGCCACCAGTGAGCCCACAAGAAACTATGGCTACACCTTC
>TRBJ1-5|TRBV19|NA|NA
CATVSGVAQPQHF
TGTGCCACCGTATCTGGGGTCGCTCAGCCCCAGCATTTT
>TRBJ2-5|TRBV28|NA|NA
CASSKNPVGRETQYF
TGTGCCAGCAGCAAAAACCCGGTGGGGAGAGAGACCCAGTACTTC
>TRBJ1-5|TRBV6-6|NA|NA
CASSFGVRKPQHF
TGTGCCAGCAGTTTTGGGGTAAGGAAGCCCCAGCATTTT
>TRBJ2-7|TRBV14|once|NA
CASSLKPGIEQYF
TGTGCCAGCAGCCTGAAGCCGGGGATTGAGCAGTACTTC
>TRBJ2-5|TRBV7-8|NA|TRBD2
CASSSPGGRRETQYF
TGTGCCAGCAGCTCCCCGGGGGGACGGCGAGAGACCCAGTACTTC